This T cell receptor beta chain is drawn from a study of shared clonotypes between healthy human individuals. Turning to the study itself: CD4 naive cells filled three plates per donor, CD4 memory three, CD8 naive two and CD8 memory one.

CD4+ cell separation produced CD45RA+ naive and CD45RA-negative memory subsets. Sorted-subset replicate PCRs used roughly 220 ng DNA, about 30,000 T cell genomes. The table came from immunoSEQ multiplex PCR; TCRdb's copy has only in-frame clones and leaves some out. The data hold 2 million to 2.5 million clones, with 85% to 95% observed a single time. Material for sequencing was naive CD4+ T cells sorted from blood. The sample's subset: CD45RA+ positively selected. This sequence originates from a man aged 18 to 29 in good health.

For the CDR3, the DNA is TGCACCAGCAGCCAAGTTCCGGGGGCGGTCGACGAGCAGTACTTC. This sequence encodes CTSSQVPGAVDEQYF. The chain couples TRBV1 to TRBJ2-7. TRBV1 is flagged as a pseudogene. This CDR3 is built from 15 residues.